Listed below are T cell receptor beta chains from one sample, sequenced in a study of control samples from healthy donors and cancer patients. Sequencing was performed with immunoSEQ multiplex PCR; in TCRdb, only in-frame clones are kept and a portion is missing. The sample carries about 94,000 clones, 90% recorded once. The source material was blood. The receptors were gathered from a woman aged 18 to 35 in good health. The CDR3 runs from the conserved cysteine through the conserved F or W. The D gene is left open where the match is weak. Clone size is not always given. Where it is, it says once, few, many or a class for expanded clones.

d_call clone_size j_call v_call cdr3_aa cdr3_nt
TRBD1 NA TRBJ1-4 TRBV5-5 CASSVIDRAANEKLFF TGTGCCAGCAGCGTAATAGACAGGGCGGCTAATGAAAAACTGTTTTTT
NA NA TRBJ2-5 TRBV7-3 CASSPQSGETQYF TGTGCCAGCAGCCCACAGAGCGGAGAGACCCAGTACTTC
NA NA TRBJ2-5 TRBV12-5 CASGQGQIQETQYF TGTGCTAGTGGACAGGGACAAATCCAAGAGACCCAGTACTTC
NA NA TRBJ1-4 TRBV4-1 CASRRNEKLFF TGCGCCAGCCGACGTAATGAAAAACTGTTTTTT
NA NA TRBJ2-7 TRBV3-1/TRBV3-2 CASSLTGGYEQYF TGTGCCAGCAGCCTTACTGGAGGGTACGAGCAGTACTTC
NA once TRBJ2-5 TRBV28 CASSLGGRQETQYF TGTGCCAGCAGTTTAGGAGGGAGGCAAGAGACCCAGTACTTC
NA NA TRBJ1-2 TRBV5-1 CASSLAGTGFTNYGYTF TGCGCCAGCAGCTTGGCCGGGACGGGATTCACTAACTATGGCTACACCTTC
TRBD1 many TRBJ2-2 TRBV5-1 CASSSALRTGSTGELFF TGCGCCAGCAGCTCGGCATTACGGACAGGGAGCACCGGGGAGCTGTTTTTT
NA NA TRBJ2-5 TRBV2 CASRGGLRQETQYF TGTGCCAGCAGAGGCGGACTGCGACAAGAGACCCAGTACTTC
NA NA TRBJ1-1 TRBV11-2 CASSLHQGRAFF TGTGCCAGCAGCTTGCATCAGGGAAGGGCTTTCTTT
NA NA TRBJ2-7 TRBV6-5 CASMEAPGSSYEQYF TGTGCCAGCATGGAGGCTCCAGGGTCATCCTACGAGCAGTACTTC
NA NA TRBJ2-2 TRBV5-6 CASSFSGTGGELFF TGTGCCAGCAGCTTTTCAGGGACGGGCGGGGAGCTGTTTTTT
NA NA TRBJ1-5 TRBV20-1 CSAIEGTKVPNQPQHF TGCAGTGCTATTGAGGGGACCAAAGTCCCCAATCAGCCCCAGCATTTT
NA NA TRBJ1-4 TRBV9 CASSILTGPGEKLFF TGTGCCAGCAGCATACTCACAGGGCCGGGTGAAAAACTGTTTTTT
TRBD2 NA TRBJ2-6 TRBV27 CASSLSLAGGLSGANVLTF TGTGCCAGCAGTTTATCCCTAGCGGGGGGGCTCTCTGGGGCCAACGTCCTGACTTTC
NA NA TRBJ1-5 TRBV15 CATSRDSTGNRQPQHF TGTGCCACCAGCAGAGATTCAACGGGGAACAGGCAGCCCCAGCATTTT
NA NA TRBJ1-5 TRBV9 CASSRTGDSNQPQHF TGTGCCAGCAGCCGAACCGGGGATAGCAATCAGCCCCAGCATTTT
NA NA TRBJ1-2 TRBV5-4 CASSFPGQLYGYTF TGTGCCAGCAGCTTCCCGGGACAACTCTATGGCTACACCTTC
NA once TRBJ1-5 TRBV6-5 CASSSASRDQPQHF TGTGCCAGCAGTTCGGCCTCGAGGGATCAGCCCCAGCATTTT
TRBD1 NA TRBJ1-2 TRBV5-1 CASSQTGANPYGYTF TGCGCCAGCAGTCAAACAGGGGCAAACCCCTATGGCTACACCTTC
NA NA TRBJ2-5 TRBV14 CASSQQGSGETQYF TGTGCCAGCAGCCAGCAGGGGTCCGGAGAGACCCAGTACTTC
NA NA TRBJ1-2 TRBV5-1 CATHPTGTTYGYTF TGCGCCACCCACCCCACCGGGACAACTTATGGCTACACCTTC
NA NA TRBJ1-1 TRBV11-2 CASSASRITEAFF TGTGCCAGCAGCGCCTCCCGTATCACTGAAGCTTTCTTT
NA NA TRBJ1-6 TRBV19 CASSIDGWGAPSYNSPLHF TGTGCCAGTAGTATAGACGGATGGGGGGCCCCTTCCTATAATTCACCCCTCCACTTT
TRBD1 NA TRBJ1-6 TRBV18 CASTAGTGYNSPLHF TGTGCCAGCACCGCCGGGACAGGCTATAATTCACCCCTCCACTTT
NA NA TRBJ1-2 TRBV5-1 CASSLSGSTTYGYTF TGCGCCAGCAGCTTGAGTGGCAGTACTACCTATGGCTACACCTTC
TRBD2 few TRBJ2-3 TRBV4-2 CASSQGTSGGADTQYF TGTGCCAGCAGCCAAGGGACTAGCGGGGGGGCAGATACGCAGTATTTT
NA NA TRBJ1-1 TRBV10-1 CASSVLRESEAFF TGCGCCAGCAGTGTTCTAAGGGAAAGTGAAGCTTTCTTT
TRBD1 NA TRBJ1-5 TRBV15 CATSRVTGAIHQPQHF TGTGCCACCAGCAGAGTAACAGGGGCCATCCATCAGCCCCAGCATTTT
NA NA TRBJ2-3 TRBV10-1 CASIGTSRSTDTQYF TGCGCCAGCATCGGTACTAGTCGGAGCACAGATACGCAGTATTTT
NA NA TRBJ1-2 TRBV6-1 CASSEGQRIYGYTF TGTGCCAGCAGTGAAGGACAGCGTATCTATGGCTACACCTTC
NA NA TRBJ1-1 TRBV9 CASSVTDSDFTEAFF TGTGCCAGCAGCGTGACAGATTCTGACTTCACTGAAGCTTTCTTT
TRBD2 NA TRBJ2-7 TRBV2 CASRLLAGSPYEQYF TGTGCCAGCAGACTCTTAGCGGGGAGCCCCTACGAGCAGTACTTC
NA NA TRBJ1-1 TRBV9 CASSASRAAGPNTEAFF TGTGCCAGCAGCGCAAGTAGGGCGGCAGGGCCAAACACTGAAGCTTTCTTT
NA NA TRBJ2-7 TRBV6-5 CASSYMGPLYEQYF TGTGCCAGCAGTTACATGGGGCCACTTTACGAGCAGTACTTC
TRBD1 NA TRBJ2-7 TRBV6-5 CASSYGQGRYEQYF TGTGCCAGCAGTTACGGACAGGGTCGATACGAGCAGTACTTC
NA NA TRBJ2-1 TRBV6-6 CASSRLTTGTFYNEQFF TGTGCCAGCAGTCGATTGACTACCGGGACTTTCTACAATGAGCAGTTCTTC
NA once TRBJ2-5 TRBV5-1 CASSLGQEETQYF TGCGCCAGCAGCTTGGGCCAAGAAGAGACCCAGTACTTC
NA NA TRBJ2-2 TRBV11-2 CASTILNDGELFF TGTGCCAGCACCATCCTGAATGACGGGGAGCTGTTTTTT
TRBD2 NA TRBJ2-1 TRBV2 CASSPSSGGAYNEQFF TGTGCCAGCAGCCCTTCTAGCGGGGGGGCCTACAATGAGCAGTTCTTC
NA NA TRBJ1-3 TRBV9 CASSLAPRGTIYF TGTGCCAGCAGCCTGGCACCCCGTGGGACCATATATTTT
TRBD1 NA TRBJ1-2 TRBV5-5 CASSLDLGQGAQASTF TGTGCCAGCAGCTTGGATCTTGGGCAGGGGGCACAGGCGTCCACCTTC
NA NA TRBJ1-2 TRBV5-6 CASSLEGYGYTF TGTGCCAGCAGCTTAGAGGGGTATGGCTACACCTTC
TRBD1 NA TRBJ1-2 TRBV6-6 CASTQGQGGGYTF TGTGCCAGCACCCAGGGACAGGGAGGCGGCTACACCTTC
TRBD2 NA TRBJ2-1 TRBV16 CASSLIPFQSGGSYNEQFF TGTGCCAGCAGCCTAATCCCCTTTCAATCGGGGGGATCCTACAATGAGCAGTTCTTC
NA NA TRBJ1-2 TRBV4-1 CASTEGGSYGYTF TGCGCCAGCACCGAGGGGGGGTCCTATGGCTACACCTTC
NA NA TRBJ2-6 TRBV5-6 CASSPGPLSQTGANVLTF TGTGCCAGCAGCCCGGGACCCTTATCACAAACAGGGGCCAACGTCCTGACTTTC
TRBD1 NA TRBJ2-7 TRBV3-1/TRBV3-2 CASSQDGTVPFYEQYF TGTGCCAGCAGCCAAGACGGGACAGTTCCGTTCTACGAGCAGTACTTC
NA NA TRBJ1-4 TRBV7-2 CASSLDRPGSMDEKLFF TGTGCCAGCAGCTTAGATCGGCCGGGCTCTATGGATGAAAAACTGTTTTTT
NA NA TRBJ1-2 TRBV7-9 CASSPNSDSHGYTF TGTGCCAGCAGCCCGAACTCGGACTCCCATGGCTACACCTTC
TRBD1 once TRBJ1-1 TRBV9 CASSTGQGSTEAFF TGTGCCAGCAGCACCGGACAGGGAAGCACTGAAGCTTTCTTT
NA NA TRBJ1-1 TRBV12-3/TRBV12-4 CASSLGGLTEAFF TGTGCCAGCAGTTTAGGGGGCCTCACTGAAGCTTTCTTT
TRBD1 NA TRBJ2-7 TRBV10-1 CASSEGSGQGVGEQYF TGCGCCAGCAGTGAGGGATCGGGACAGGGCGTGGGGGAGCAGTACTTC
NA NA TRBJ1-4 TRBV7-2 CASSYQGANEKLFF TGTGCCAGCAGCTATCAGGGAGCTAATGAAAAACTGTTTTTT
NA NA TRBJ1-3 TRBV6-1 CASSDLGAGNTIYF TGTGCCAGCAGTGATTTGGGGGCCGGAAACACCATATATTTT